This note documents a single TCR beta chain sequence. Its target is not known. This sample is drawn from a study of long-term antiretroviral therapy in people with HIV. Overall study results and limits: The repertoire was dominated at all time points by clones expanded before ART.

United States facilities provided treatment to all participants with HIV. The samples comprised about 0.85-11 million cryopreserved PBMC ahead of DNA extraction. Germline V gene sequence: CDR1 SGHRS, CDR2 YFSETQ. The length of the CDR3 is 15 residues. V lost 3 bases, J lost 5 bases, and 4 bases stayed unmatched. immunoSEQ v3.0 was run at survey level. Some clones are missing from TCRdb's copy, which holds only in-frame ones; the method was immunoSEQ multiplex PCR. The sample includes roughly 42,000 clones, around 85% of them seen just once. The chain recombines TRBV5-1 with TRBJ2-5, with 13 bases identical to TRBD2. The TCR originated in a woman aged 45 to 65 with HIV. Material: unsorted PBMCs, obtained 3.1 years after starting antiretroviral therapy. CDR3 sequence: CASSSGLAGKETQYF. CDR3 DNA: TGCGCCAGCAGCTCGGGACTAGCGGGGAAGGAGACCCAGTACTTC.